What follows are 27 T cell receptor beta chains derived from one specimen sequenced in a study of identical twins. Via MiXCR, TCRdb re-called the 5' RACE reads, giving one row per CDR3 protein. The profile shows some 200,000 distinct CDR3 sequences, about 7.5% of them singletons. These data also formed part of another study, on yellow fever vaccine responses in identical twins.

The sample comprised memory (CD45RO+) T cells sorted from blood. The receptors were gathered from a young woman in good health.

This clonotype appeared many times. This rearrangement joins TRBV4-3 to TRBJ1-2, with D possibly being TRBD1 (6 bases). The ends were cut back, 0 bases at V and 4 bases at J, with 18 bases in the middle. Germline V CDR1 and CDR2: LGHNA, YSLEER. CDR3 size: 17 residues. The CDR3 protein is CASSQDGSREGGYGYTF. The DNA of the CDR3 is TGCGCCAGCAGCCAAGATGGGTCCAGGGAAGGGGGCTATGGCTACACCTTC.

The chain recombines TRBV6-1 with TRBJ2-3, with D possibly TRBD2 on 5 matching bases. The CDR3 contains 14 residues. V was trimmed by 3 bases and J by 3 bases, leaving 10 bases between them. Germline CDR1 MNHNS, CDR2 SASEGT. The CDR3 DNA sequence: TGTGCCAGCAGTGACGGACCGGGGACAGATACGCAGTATTTT. Translation gives CASSDGPGTDTQYF.

The sample holds many counts of this clonotype. V is TRBV7-2 and J is TRBJ2-3; TRBD2 aligns across 9 bases. In germline, CDR1 is SGHTA, CDR2 FQGNSA. V lost 1 base to trimming and J lost 2 bases; unmatched junction nucleotides: 1. This CDR3 has 15 residues. The chain's CDR3 is CASSLGGRATDTQYF. The CDR3 DNA is TGTGCCAGCAGCTTAGGCGGGAGGGCCACAGATACGCAGTATTTT.

This clonotype was counted between two and nine times. This chain links TRBV29-1 with TRBJ2-7; 10 bases map to TRBD2. The V gene's germline CDR1 is SQVTM and CDR2 ANQGSEA. The V segment lost 6 bases and the J segment 2 bases; nucleotides outside the gene matches: 7. The CDR3 contains 14 residues. This CDR3 is CSVSTSGLPYEQYF. The CDR3 DNA is TGCAGCGTGTCGACTAGCGGGCTTCCCTACGAGCAGTACTTC.

The table lists this clonotype with many counts. This chain connects TRBV7-2 to TRBJ1-4, with TRBD1 matching over 10 bases. This CDR3 is 14 amino acids long. Germline V lookup: CDR1 SGHTA, CDR2 FQGNSA. The V and J ends lost 6 bases and 6 bases, in that order; junction bases with no gene match: 4. The CDR3, as DNA: TGTGCCAGCAGATCCGGGACAGGGGATGAAAAACTGTTTTTT. Amino acids: CASRSGTGDEKLFF.

This clonotype was seen a handful of times. This rearrangement joins TRBV4-1 to TRBJ1-1, with D unclear. The germline V gene has CDR1 MGHRA and CDR2 YSYEKL. V was cut by 2 bases and J by 5 bases, with 6 bases left in between. The CDR3 spans 12 residues. CDR3 DNA sequence: TGCGCCAGCAGCCAATCGCAGACTGAAGCTTTCTTT. It translates to CASSQSQTEAFF.

This clonotype was recorded at least ten times. This chain connects TRBV28 to TRBJ2-7; D may be TRBD1 (6 bases). Trimming shortened V by 3 bases and J by 0 bases, and 15 bases separated the two germline ends. CDR3 size: 16 residues. Germline assignment: CDR1 MDHEN and CDR2 SYDVKM. CDR3 nucleotide sequence: TGTGCCAGCAGTTTCTCATCCCGGGACAACTCCTACGAGCAGTACTTC. Its translation is CASSFSSRDNSYEQYF.

The rearrangement uses TRBV7-3 and TRBJ2-5; D gene ambiguous. Germline V lookup: CDR1 SGHTA, CDR2 FQGTGA. The V and J ends lost 3 bases and 4 bases respectively, with 21 bases between them. CDR3 length: 17 amino acids. The CDR3, as DNA: TGTGCCAGCAGCTTCCGTGGTCGTGATAGCTTTAGAGAGACCCAGTACTTC. Translation: CASSFRGRDSFRETQYF.

The V and J genes are TRBV20-1 and TRBJ2-5; 8 bases match TRBD2. The CDR3 has 15 amino acids. Per germline, CDR1 DFQATT and CDR2 SNEGSKA (reference sequence). The junction had 14 bases not matched to a gene; V was cut back by 6 bases and J by 5 bases. The CDR3 DNA reads TGCAGTGCCACCGAAGCGGGAGTGGTGGGGGAGACCCAGTACTTC. Translated, it gives CSATEAGVVGETQYF.

This clonotype occurred many times. The chain recombines TRBV21-1 with TRBJ2-1. TRBV21-1 is marked as a pseudogene. The CDR3 spans 15 residues. The CDR3 sequence is CASSYIGVLSNEQFF. CDR3 coding DNA: TGTGCCAGCAGCTATATCGGTGTGCTGTCCAATGAGCAGTTCTTC.

V gene TRBV5-5 combines with J gene TRBJ2-5; D remains unclear. The V gene lost 0 bases and the J gene lost 5 bases, with 8 bases spanning the gap. The CDR3 loop spans 13 amino acids. CDR1 is SGHKS, CDR2 YYEKEE, per germline (reference sequence). The CDR3 spells CASSLGWYETQYF. In nucleotides, the CDR3 is TGTGCCAGCAGCTTGGGGTGGTATGAGACCCAGTACTTC.

In this sample, this clonotype turned up a few times. The chain carries TRBV11-2 and TRBJ1-1; no clear D. Germline V gene data show CDR1 as SGHAT and CDR2 as FQNNGV. The V gene lost 3 bases and the J gene lost 6 bases, with 14 bases spanning the gap. The CDR3 has 14 residues. In nucleotides, the CDR3 is TGTGCCAGCAGCTTCACCGGAGGTCCAGCTGAAGCTTTCTTT. Protein: CASSFTGGPAEAFF.

In DNA form, the CDR3 reads TGTGCCAGCAGCGACCTGGACAGGATCTACGAGCAGTACTTC. Its protein is CASSDLDRIYEQYF. The V gene is TRBV27, the J gene TRBJ2-7; 7 bases agree with TRBD1. Trimming at V came to 6 bases and at J to 3 bases, leaving 8 bases not matched to a gene. The CDR3 extends over 14 amino acids. The germline gives CDR1 MNHEY, CDR2 SMNVEV (reference sequence).

As concerns this clonotype: A read error may account for a junction end that differs from germline. The chain joins TRBV20-1 to TRBJ1-1; D not resolved. Germline V CDR1 and CDR2: DFQATT, SNEGSKA (reference sequence). The CDR3 has 15 residues. CDR3 nucleotide sequence: TGCAGTGCTAGAGATCAAAGGAAATCGAACCCTGAAGCTTTCTTT. Its translation: CSARDQRKSNPEAFF.

Ten or more counts support this clonotype. CDR3 bases: TGCAGTGCCCAGCGGGAGTGGGAAGAGACCCAGTACTTC. Its translation: CSAQREWEETQYF. The chain links TRBV20-1 to TRBJ2-5, with TRBD2 matching 8 bases. The CDR3 totals 13 residues. CDR1 is DFQATT, CDR2 SNEGSKA, per germline (reference sequence). Trimming cost V 6 bases and J 3 bases; bases outside gene matches: 6.

This clonotype has ten or more counts. The V call is TRBV7-9, the J call TRBJ2-7; 9 bases align to TRBD1. The CDR3 has 16 residues. Germline V gene sequence: CDR1 SEHNR, CDR2 FQNEAQ (reference sequence). V dropped 5 bases and J dropped 4; count of bases not matched to a gene: 12. CDR3 amino acids: CASSLETGGRIYEQYF. DNA for the CDR3: TGTGCCAGCAGCCTAGAGACAGGGGGTCGGATATACGAGCAGTACTTC. The whole variable domain, remainder taken from reference TRBV7-9 and TRBJ2-7, is DTGVSQNPRHKITKRGQNVTFRCDPISEHNRLYWYRQTLGQGPEFLTYFQNEAQLEKSRLLSDRFSAERPKGSFSTLEIQRTEQGDSAMYLCASSLETGGRIYEQYFGPGTRLTVT.

This clonotype has a count of ten or more. The gene calls are TRBV10-3 and TRBJ2-1, with 16 bases aligning to TRBD2. V shed 6 bases and J 8 bases; nucleotides not matched to a gene: 7. The CDR3 runs 16 residues. Germline V gives CDR1 ENHRY, CDR2 SYGVKD. The CDR3 loop is CAIRKGLAGGGDEQFF. CDR3 sequence (DNA): TGTGCCATCAGGAAGGGACTAGCGGGAGGGGGCGATGAGCAGTTCTTC.

This clonotype occurred many times. A read error may account for a junction end that differs from germline. The gene calls are TRBV7-7 and TRBJ2-5; D possibly corresponds to TRBD2 (6 bases). The CDR3 runs to 14 residues. Germline CDR1 and CDR2: SSHAT and FNYEAQ (reference sequence). The CDR3 DNA sequence: TGTGCTAGCAGCCTGGGGGGAAGTCAAGAGACCCAGTACTTC. Protein sequence: CASSLGGSQETQYF.

This clonotype was observed a few times. This rearrangement joins TRBV20-1 to TRBJ1-1; the D gene is possibly TRBD1 (5 bases). CDR1 and CDR2 (germline): DFQATT, SNEGSKA (reference sequence). The CDR3 length is 11 residues. Trimming removed 6 bases from V and 6 bases from J, with 11 bases in between. CDR3 nucleotide sequence: TGCAGTGCGGAACTCAGGGCTGAAGCTTTCTTT. Translating gives CSAELRAEAFF.

This clonotype occurred many times. The chain has TRBV6-2 or TRBV6-3 and TRBJ2-2, with D perhaps TRBD1 or TRBD2 (6 bases each). V was cut by 7 bases and J by 5 bases, with 11 bases left in between. Germline CDR1 MNHEY, CDR2 SVGEGT. The length of the CDR3 is 13 residues. In nucleotides, the CDR3 is TGTGCCAGCATCCAGGGGAGGACCGGGGAGCTGTTTTTT. Protein sequence: CASIQGRTGELFF.

In this sample, this clonotype turned up many times. The V and J genes are TRBV20-1 and TRBJ1-4; no reliable D call. The CDR3 is made up of 15 amino acids. The germline V gene encodes CDR1 DFQATT and CDR2 SNEGSKA (reference sequence). Trimming stripped 0 bases from V and 3 bases from J, with 11 bases between. The CDR3: CSAREGSGANEKLFF. DNA of the CDR3: TGCAGTGCTAGAGAAGGGAGCGGAGCTAATGAAAAACTGTTTTTT.

The J gene is TRBJ2-3, the V gene TRBV4-3; 8 bases are a match to TRBD2. The length of the CDR3 is 17 residues. The V gene end was trimmed by 0 bases and the J gene end by 4 bases; junction bases not matched to a gene: 9. Per germline, CDR1 LGHNA and CDR2 YSLEER. CDR3 DNA: TGCGCCAGCAGCCAAGATGGGGACGGGAGGGGCCCAGATACGCAGTATTTT. It codes for CASSQDGDGRGPDTQYF.

This clonotype came up a few times. The chain links TRBV15 to TRBJ2-7; 8 bases map to TRBD1. Germline V gene sequence: CDR1 LNHNV, CDR2 YYDKDF (reference sequence). CDR3 length equals 14 residues. J gave up 4 bases and V 5 bases, and 7 bases lay outside the gene matches. The CDR3 DNA reads TGTGCCACCAGCGCTGGACAGGGACATTACGAGCAGTACTTC. Its translation is CATSAGQGHYEQYF.

This rearrangement joins TRBV7-8 to TRBJ2-1, with TRBD1 matching over 10 bases. V trimming: 4 bases; J trimming: 0 bases; junction bases outside the gene matches: 6. Looked up from germline, CDR1 is SGHVS and CDR2 is FQNEAQ. CDR3 length equals 17 residues. The CDR3: CASSYGQGGSSYNEQFF. The CDR3 DNA is TGTGCCAGCAGCTATGGACAGGGGGGTAGCTCCTACAATGAGCAGTTCTTC.

The J gene is TRBJ2-1, the V gene TRBV28; 8 bases line up with TRBD2. Looked up from germline, CDR1 is MDHEN and CDR2 is SYDVKM. With 2 bases clipped from V and 9 bases from J, the junction kept 6 bases outside the gene matches. The CDR3 is 14 residues long. The CDR3 here is CASSLAGGIGEQFF. CDR3 DNA sequence: TGTGCCAGCAGTTTAGCGGGAGGAATAGGTGAGCAGTTCTTC.

This clonotype was observed many times. The rearrangement joins TRBV7-2 to TRBJ1-4, with D maybe TRBD1 (5 bases). V shed 2 bases and J shed 8 bases, with 15 bases lying between them. This CDR3 spans 15 amino acids. Germline values: CDR1 SGHTA, CDR2 FQGNSA. In DNA form, the CDR3 reads TGTGCCAGCAGCTTAACCGGACATAGTGGGGAAAAACTGTTTTTT. Protein product: CASSLTGHSGEKLFF.

A few counts support this clonotype. This chain connects TRBV7-2 to TRBJ2-5; TRBD2 might be the D (6 bases). V lost 1 base to trimming and J lost 7 bases, with 13 bases between them. CDR3 length: 14 residues. The germline gives CDR1 SGHTA, CDR2 FQGNSA. The CDR3 region has the DNA TGTGCCAGCAGCTTAGAGCCCGTCGGGGGGACCCAGTACTTC. This codes for CASSLEPVGGTQYF.